Listed here are 25 T cell receptor beta chains from one sample, sequenced in a study of beta chain features in type 1 diabetes. Findings of the study overall: TCRB CDR3s from Type 1 diabetes patients were moderately but significantly shorter in all four CD4+ subsets.

These TCRs are of unknown antigen specificity. cDNA synthesis used the whole RNA isolate, giving expressed TCRB sequences. Data came from immunoSEQ multiplex PCR; TCRdb stores just in-frame clones and leaves some out. The sample consists of a few hundred thousand clones, roughly 17% of them appearing once. Sequencing input: naive CD4+ T cells from blood. Receptor source: a man under 40 with type 1 diabetes.

This clone was seen only a few times. This chain uses TRBV29-1 with TRBJ2-7; weak D call: TRBD1 (6 bases). Between the trimmed V and J ends, which lost 6 bases and 5 bases, there was a span of 14 bases. Germline V gene lookup returns CDR1 SQVTM and CDR2 ANQGSEA. The CDR3 totals 12 residues. The CDR3 nucleotides are TGCAGCGTCAGCCCAGGGGCGGACGAGCAGTACTTC. Translating it yields CSVSPGADEQYF.

This clone was picked up a small number of times. This rearrangement joins TRBV30 to TRBJ2-4; 7 bases fit TRBD1. Unmatched junction bases numbered 3, after V lost 0 bases and J lost 7 bases. The germline V gene has CDR1 GTSNPN and CDR2 SVGIG (reference sequence). The CDR3 has 13 amino acids. CDR3 DNA: TGTGCCTGGAGTGTAGGGGGCCCGAACATTCAGTACTTC. Translation: CAWSVGGPNIQYF.

The rearrangement joins TRBV13 to TRBJ2-7; 8 bases fit TRBD1. Trimming took 8 bases from V and 1 from J; bases not matched to a gene: 13. The CDR3 has 16 residues. Germline CDR1 reads PRHDT; CDR2 reads FYEKMQ (reference sequence). DNA for the CDR3: TGTGCCAGCGGGACCTTGCTGGGACAGGCGTCCTACGAGCAGTACTTC. It encodes CASGTLLGQASYEQYF.

J is TRBJ2-7 and V is TRBV6-5; 7 nucleotides agree with TRBD1. Trimming removed 5 bases from V and 2 bases from J; junction bases left unmatched: 6. CDR1 and CDR2 from the germline V gene are MNHEY and SVGAGI. This CDR3 is 14 amino acids long. The CDR3 coding sequence is TGTGCCAGCAGTGTCCACAGGGGCCCCTACGAGCAGTACTTC. Encoded protein: CASSVHRGPYEQYF.

In this sample, this clone turned up once. The chain joins TRBV4-1 to TRBJ2-7; no firm D call. V was trimmed by 0 bases and J by 3 bases, leaving 12 bases between them. The CDR3 contains 15 residues. Germline CDR1 reads MGHRA; CDR2 reads YSYEKL. The CDR3 reads CASSQEGRQFYEQYF. The CDR3 nucleotides read TGCGCCAGCAGCCAAGAGGGCCGGCAGTTCTACGAGCAGTACTTC.

A word on this clone: This same CDR3 is encoded by further DNA sequences in the sample. The V and J genes are TRBV4-2 and TRBJ2-1, with 8 bases lining up with TRBD2. The CDR3 runs to 15 residues. V gave up 1 base and J gave up 3 bases; unmatched junction bases: 2. Germline V gene sequence: CDR1 LGHNA, CDR2 YNFKEQ. CDR3 DNA sequence: TGTGCCAGCAGCCAAGCAAGCGGGAGCTACAATGAGCAGTTCTTC. Protein sequence: CASSQASGSYNEQFF.

This clone was observed a few times. This chain uses TRBV29-1 with TRBJ2-1, with 7 bases identical to TRBD2. This CDR3 comprises 14 residues. J gave up 0 bases and V 5 bases, and 4 bases lay outside the gene matches. The V gene's germline CDR1 is SQVTM and CDR2 ANQGSEA. The CDR3 DNA sequence: TGCAGCGTTCATGGCGGGAGCTCCTACAATGAGCAGTTCTTC. Its protein product is CSVHGGSSYNEQFF.

The V call is TRBV9, the J call TRBJ2-5; D might be TRBD1 or TRBD2, each matching 6 bases. CDR1 and CDR2 from the germline V gene are SGDLS and YYNGEE. The CDR3 loop spans 13 amino acids. The V end was cut by 6 bases, the J end by 4 bases, with 13 bases between. In nucleotides, the CDR3 is TGTGCCAGCACTGCCGGGGGCGGAGAGACCCAGTACTTC. It codes for CASTAGGGETQYF.

The V call is TRBV5-1, the J call TRBJ2-2; D uncertain. CDR3 length: 12 residues. Trimming cost V 5 bases and J 3 bases, with 5 bases left between them. Germline CDR1 SGHRS, CDR2 YFSETQ. The CDR3 sequence is CASRYDTGELFF. CDR3 DNA: TGCGCCAGCAGATACGACACCGGGGAGCTGTTTTTT. Complete variable domain (other parts from reference TRBV5-1 and TRBJ2-2): KAGVTQTPRYLIKTRGQQVTLSCSPISGHRSVSWYQQTPGQGLQFLFEYFSETQRNKGNFPGRFSGRQFSNSRSEMNVSTLELGDSALYLCASRYDTGELFFGEGSRLTVL.

This chain connects TRBV6-5 to TRBJ2-5, with D maybe TRBD1 (5 bases). Germline CDR1 and CDR2: MNHEY and SVGAGI. V was trimmed by 3 bases and J by 4 bases, leaving 12 bases between them. The CDR3 loop spans 14 amino acids. As DNA, the CDR3 is TGTGCCAGCAGTTATGGCAGGGTTACAGAGACCCAGTACTTC. The encoded protein is CASSYGRVTETQYF.

The sample holds a few counts of this clone. The V call is TRBV4-1, the J call TRBJ2-7; TRBD2 matches at 9 bases. V lost 0 bases, J lost 5 bases, and 11 bases stayed unmatched. The CDR3 covers 17 residues. Per the germline V gene, CDR1 is MGHRA and CDR2 is YSYEKL. CDR3 in DNA: TGCGCCAGCAGCCAAGAGAGAGCGGGAGGTCGACGAGACGAGCAGTACTTC. It specifies CASSQERAGGRRDEQYF.

Concerning this clone itself: The sample holds other DNA sequences that translate to the same CDR3. This chain joins TRBV5-1 and TRBJ2-5; D is ambiguous. CDR1 and CDR2 from the germline V gene are SGHRS and YFSETQ. Trimming pared 4 bases from V and 0 bases from J, leaving 4 bases between. The CDR3 covers 12 residues. In nucleotides, the CDR3 is TGCGCCAGCAGCCCCGACCAAGAGACCCAGTACTTC. It encodes CASSPDQETQYF.

V usage is TRBV29-1 and J usage is TRBJ2-1; TRBD1 or TRBD2 may be the D gene (5 bases each). Germline loops: CDR1 SQVTM, CDR2 ANQGSEA. The CDR3 runs to 15 residues. Trimming removed 2 bases at V and 10 bases at J, with 21 bases between. CDR3 loop: CSVEKGTSIPREQFF. The CDR3 DNA reads TGCAGCGTTGAAAAGGGGACGTCCATACCCCGAGAGCAGTTCTTC.

The rearrangement joins TRBV5-4 to TRBJ2-1; TRBD2 agrees at 8 bases. The germline V gene encodes CDR1 SGHNT and CDR2 YYREEE (reference sequence). The CDR3 spans 15 residues. V lost 2 bases and J lost 4; bases outside the gene matches: 5. The CDR3 bases are TGTGCCAGCAGCTTAAGACTAGCGTTGTACAATGAGCAGTTCTTC. Protein sequence: CASSLRLALYNEQFF.

As to this clone: Relative to the germline gene, one junction end is altered; a read error may explain this. CDR3 in amino acids: CASSPQGSKEKLFF. Here the CDR3 DNA reads TGTGCCAGCAGCCCACAGGGGTCTAAAGAAAAACTGTTTTTT. The genes are TRBV7-9 and TRBJ1-4; 7 bases align to TRBD1. Germline V gene data show CDR1 as SEHNR and CDR2 as FQNEAQ (reference sequence). This CDR3 is built from 14 residues.

The V and J genes are TRBV29-1 and TRBJ2-4, with TRBD1 as a possible D gene (5 bases). Trimming cost V 7 bases and J 4 bases, with 20 bases left between them. The CDR3 runs 15 residues. Looked up from germline, CDR1 is SQVTM and CDR2 is ANQGSEA. The CDR3 sequence is CSGDLPGLGKNIQYF. Here the CDR3 DNA reads TGCAGCGGTGATTTGCCAGGGCTGGGGAAAAACATTCAGTACTTC.

In its sample, this clone was seen a few times. This chain links TRBV29-1 with TRBJ2-5, with D possibly being TRBD2 (5 bases). Germline V CDR1 and CDR2: SQVTM, ANQGSEA. The CDR3 totals 14 residues. Trimming removed 1 base from V and 1 base from J, with 10 bases in between. The CDR3 is CSVEGGRSQETQYF. In nucleotides, the CDR3 is TGCAGCGTTGAAGGAGGGCGCAGCCAAGAGACCCAGTACTTC.

This clone was counted a few times. V usage is TRBV5-4 and J usage is TRBJ1-1; weak D call: TRBD1 (6 bases). The CDR3 has 15 amino acids. Germline CDR1 is SGHNT and CDR2 is YYREEE (reference sequence). V dropped 3 bases and J dropped 1 base, with 13 bases sitting between them. The CDR3 DNA sequence: TGTGCCAGCAGCTCAACCTTACAGGGGAACACTGAAGCTTTCTTT. Translation: CASSSTLQGNTEAFF.

This clone has just a few counts. V and J are TRBV5-1 and TRBJ2-1; the match to TRBD1 covers 7 bases. The junction had 4 bases not matched to a gene; V was cut back by 0 bases and J by 4 bases. The CDR3 length is 15 residues. CDR1 is SGHRS and CDR2 is YFSETQ in the germline V gene. CDR3: CASSLETGLYNEQFF. The CDR3 bases are TGCGCCAGCAGCTTGGAGACAGGGTTATACAATGAGCAGTTCTTC.

The sample holds a few counts of this clone. The rearrangement links TRBV9 to TRBJ2-5, with TRBD2 as a possible D gene (5 bases). V lost 3 bases and J 5 bases, leaving 17 bases between the germline ends. The CDR3 is 15 amino acids. In germline, CDR1 is SGDLS, CDR2 YYNGEE. The CDR3 is CASSGPGQRGETQYF. DNA of the CDR3: TGTGCCAGCAGCGGGCCGGGCCAAAGAGGGGAGACCCAGTACTTC. Using reference TRBV9 and TRBJ2-5 for the parts outside the CDR3, the full variable domain is DSGVTQTPKHLITATGQRVTLRCSPRSGDLSVYWYQQSLDQGLQFLIQYYNGEERAKGNILERFSAQQFPDLHSELNLSSLELGDSALYFCASSGPGQRGETQYFGPGTRLLVL.

This clone was seen more than once but under ten times. This chain connects TRBV7-2 to TRBJ2-7; D is unresolved. The CDR3 has 12 residues. CDR1 and CDR2 (germline): SGHTA, FQGNSA. The V and J ends lost 6 bases and 3 bases respectively, with 9 bases between them. CDR3 amino acids: CASRSVNYEQYF. CDR3 DNA sequence: TGTGCCAGCAGGTCGGTCAACTACGAGCAGTACTTC.

The V call is TRBV29-1, the J call TRBJ2-1; TRBD2 agrees at 14 bases. CDR1 and CDR2 from the germline V gene are SQVTM and ANQGSEA. This CDR3 has 16 amino acids. Germline trimming cut 3 bases from V and 5 bases from J; bases unmatched to any gene: 6. CDR3 sequence: CSVDRMGLAGDNEQFF. CDR3 nucleotides: TGCAGCGTTGACCGTATGGGACTAGCGGGAGACAATGAGCAGTTCTTC.

The chain has TRBV5-1 and TRBJ2-1, with a weak D call TRBD1 (5 bases). Germline V gene sequence: CDR1 SGHRS, CDR2 YFSETQ. Trimming shortened V by 0 bases and J by 6 bases, and 7 bases separated the two germline ends. The CDR3 is 13 amino acids. CDR3 sequence: CASSLEGVNEQFF. Here the CDR3 DNA reads TGCGCCAGCAGCTTGGAAGGGGTCAATGAGCAGTTCTTC. Complete variable domain (other parts from reference TRBV5-1 and TRBJ2-1): KAGVTQTPRYLIKTRGQQVTLSCSPISGHRSVSWYQQTPGQGLQFLFEYFSETQRNKGNFPGRFSGRQFSNSRSEMNVSTLELGDSALYLCASSLEGVNEQFFGPGTRLTVL.

This clone was observed a handful of times. The chain joins TRBV29-1 to TRBJ2-1; a possible D gene is TRBD1 (6 bases). Trimming pared 6 bases from V and 7 bases from J, leaving 10 bases between. CDR3 size: 11 residues. CDR1 SQVTM and CDR2 ANQGSEA come from the germline V gene. The CDR3 DNA is TGCAGCGTCCGCAGGGGAAATGAGCAGTTCTTC. Its translation: CSVRRGNEQFF.

There are a few counts of this clone. DNA of the CDR3: TGTGCCAGCAGCCGCGATAGCGGGAGGGGAGGTACAGATACGCAGTATTTT. Translating gives CASSRDSGRGGTDTQYF. The chain recombines TRBV13 with TRBJ2-3; TRBD2 aligns across 11 bases. Germline assignment: CDR1 PRHDT and CDR2 FYEKMQ (reference sequence). The CDR3 loop spans 17 amino acids. V shed 5 bases and J 3 bases; nucleotides not matched to a gene: 10.